This T cell receptor (beta chain) was found in a study of T cell responses to AZD1222 COVID-19 vaccine. Study-wide results and limits: Only a handful of AZD1222 recipients tested seropositive at baseline. Spike-specific TCR depth and breadth grew after two AZD1222 doses. Among spike-specific TCRs, nearly half reportedly target unmutated variant regions.

TCRdb's copy holds only in-frame clones and misses some; the assay was immunoSEQ multiplex PCR. This table has some 160,000 clones, roughly 89% appearing once. CDR1 is MNHNS, CDR2 SASEGT, per germline. CDR3 length: 16 residues. Trimming pared 4 bases from V and 7 bases from J, leaving 17 bases between. Regarding this clone: What it binds is not known.

Whether given at about 4 or about 12 weeks, second doses were pooled. The chain employs TRBV6-1 and TRBJ1-6, with a weak D call TRBD1 (6 bases). The receptor comes from an adult who received the AZD1222 COVID-19 vaccine. The sequencing used peripheral blood, collected 28 days after the second AZD1222 dose. CDR3 residues: CASSASQGFSNSPLHF. In nucleotides, the CDR3 is TGTGCCAGCAGTGCGTCACAGGGATTTTCGAATTCACCCCTCCACTTT.